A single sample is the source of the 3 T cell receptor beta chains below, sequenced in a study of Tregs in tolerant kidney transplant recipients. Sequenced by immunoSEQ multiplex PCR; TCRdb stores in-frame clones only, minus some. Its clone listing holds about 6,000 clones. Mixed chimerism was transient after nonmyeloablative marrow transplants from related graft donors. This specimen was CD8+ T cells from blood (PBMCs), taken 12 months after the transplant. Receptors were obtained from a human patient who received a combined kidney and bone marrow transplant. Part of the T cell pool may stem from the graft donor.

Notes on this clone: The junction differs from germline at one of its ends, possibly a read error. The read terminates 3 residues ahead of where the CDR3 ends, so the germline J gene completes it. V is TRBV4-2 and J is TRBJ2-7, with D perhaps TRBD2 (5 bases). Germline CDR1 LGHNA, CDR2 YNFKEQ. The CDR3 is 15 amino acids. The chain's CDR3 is CASSAGPLGLYEQYF. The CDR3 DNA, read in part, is TGCGCCAGCAGCGCCGGACCTCTTGGACTGTACGAG.

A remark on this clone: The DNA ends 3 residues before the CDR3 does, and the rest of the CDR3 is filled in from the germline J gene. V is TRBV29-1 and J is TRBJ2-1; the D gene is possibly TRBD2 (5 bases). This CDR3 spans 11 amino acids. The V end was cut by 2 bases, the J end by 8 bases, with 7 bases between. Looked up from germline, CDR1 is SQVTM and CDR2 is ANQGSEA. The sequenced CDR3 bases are TGCAGCGTTGAAAGGCGGGATGAG. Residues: CSVERRDE. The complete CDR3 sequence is CSVERRDEQFF.

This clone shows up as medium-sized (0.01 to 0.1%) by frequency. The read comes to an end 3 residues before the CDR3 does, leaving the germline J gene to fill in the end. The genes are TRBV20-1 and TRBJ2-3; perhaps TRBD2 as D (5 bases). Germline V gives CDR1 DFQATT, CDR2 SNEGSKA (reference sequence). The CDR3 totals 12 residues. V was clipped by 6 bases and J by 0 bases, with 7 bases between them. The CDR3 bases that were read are TGCAGTGCCGGACTGAGCACAGATACG. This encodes CSAGLSTDT. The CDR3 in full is CSAGLSTDTQYF.